The 5 T cell receptor beta chains below all came from one sample that was sequenced in a study of shared clonotypes between healthy human individuals (dated by TCRdb to between 2020 and 2021). The method behind the library was the immunoSEQ multiplex PCR assay. Not all clones reach the TCRdb copy of this immuneACCESS table, which keeps in-frame sequences only. Checked studies attribute under half of the gap to unresolved V genes and leave the rest unexplained. In all, the sample holds about 2 million clones, and roughly 94% of those were seen once. The leading ten clones occupy under 1.5% of the sample. CD8 naive samples were CD45RO-negative cells positively selected for CCR7, giving a CD45RA+CCR7+ population that excluded TemRA cells. The sequenced sample consisted of naive CD8+ T cells sorted from blood. According to the study, the label for this sample's cell subset or site signals: CD45RA+CCR7+. All receptors come from a man in his late teens or twenties in good health.

In DNA form, the CDR3 reads TGCGCCAGCAGCTTGGACAGGGGTGGCGGCACTGAAGCTTTCTTT. Protein: CASSLDRGGGTEAFF. This sequence joins TRBV5-1 and TRBJ1-1; 7 bases fit TRBD1. The CDR3 totals 15 residues. Germline V lookup: CDR1 SGHRS, CDR2 YFSETQ. V was pared by 0 bases and J by 4 bases, with 6 bases of the junction left unmatched. The variable domain in full, with the rest retrieved from reference TRBV5-1 and TRBJ1-1, is KAGVTQTPRYLIKTRGQQVTLSCSPISGHRSVSWYQQTPGQGLQFLFEYFSETQRNKGNFPGRFSGRQFSNSRSEMNVSTLELGDSALYLCASSLDRGGGTEAFFGQGTRLTVV.

The genes are TRBV19 and TRBJ1-1; no clear D. Trimming took off 0 bases at V and 8 bases at J, with 10 bases between the two ends. Germline V gives CDR1 LNHDA, CDR2 SQIVND (reference sequence). The CDR3 extends over 13 amino acids. Here the CDR3 DNA reads TGTGCCAGTAGTATAGACGGGGAGATGGAAGCTTTCTTT. Translation: CASSIDGEMEAFF.

The rearrangement links TRBV7-9 to TRBJ1-5, with D unresolved. The V gene's germline CDR1 is SEHNR and CDR2 FQNEAQ (reference sequence). The CDR3 length is 13 residues. Between the trimmed V and J ends, which lost 1 base and 3 bases, there was a span of 4 bases. The CDR3 is CASSLEINQPQHF. The CDR3 nucleotides read TGTGCCAGCAGCTTAGAGATCAATCAGCCCCAGCATTTT.

This chain links TRBV6-1 with TRBJ2-7; the D is unclear. The length of the CDR3 is 18 residues. Germline loops: CDR1 MNHNS, CDR2 SASEGT. V gave up 1 base and J gave up 1 base, with 20 bases separating them. The CDR3 region is CASSEVPNYTYGSYEQYF. DNA of the CDR3: TGTGCCAGCAGTGAAGTGCCCAATTACACCTACGGGTCCTACGAGCAGTACTTC.

This chain joins TRBV4-3 and TRBJ1-1; D call uncertain. Germline V lookup: CDR1 LGHNA, CDR2 YSLEER. This CDR3 is built from 16 residues. Trimming took off 0 bases at V and 0 bases at J, with 11 bases between the two ends. CDR3 in DNA: TGCGCCAGCAGCCAAGATTCGGAAGGGATGAACACTGAAGCTTTCTTT. It is translated as CASSQDSEGMNTEAFF.